One sample yielded the 13 T cell receptor beta chains listed below, sequenced in a study of blood T cells in healthy people across ages (dated by TCRdb to about 2015). Receptors were amplified or captured by 5' RACE. Sequencing instrument: Illumina HiSeq 2500. The second PCR ran for about 6 to 12 cycles and used a J-beta primer mix along with a sample-barcoded 5' primer. In TCRdb, the public reads were trimmed at Q25 with fastp and aligned with MiXCR, with productive beta chains retained. Identical CDR3 proteins give one entry, which carries the most common genes and DNA. For this sample there are about 970,000 distinct CDR3 sequences; roughly 50% appear just once. Around 21% of the sample lies in the top ten. The sequenced sample consisted of blood. These receptors originate from a woman aged 55 to 70 in good health.

The V call is TRBV7-9, the J call TRBJ2-7; D ambiguous. Germline values: CDR1 SEHNR, CDR2 FQNEAQ (reference sequence). The V and J ends lost 4 bases and 0 bases respectively, with 13 bases between them. The length of the CDR3 is 15 residues. The CDR3 is CASSYWALPSYEQYF. CDR3 DNA sequence: TGTGCCAGCAGCTACTGGGCCCTCCCCTCCTACGAGCAGTACTTC.

J is TRBJ2-5 and V is TRBV20-1; 9 nucleotides line up with TRBD2. The germline V gene has CDR1 DFQATT and CDR2 SNEGSKA (reference sequence). CDR3 length equals 15 residues. Losses at the gene ends were 1 base for V and 2 bases for J; bases not matched to a gene: 5. The CDR3 sequence: CSARGRLAAQETQYF. The CDR3 coding sequence is TGCAGTGCTAGAGGGAGACTAGCGGCGCAAGAGACCCAGTACTTC.

The J gene is TRBJ2-5, the V gene TRBV25-1, with 7 bases aligning to TRBD1. Per the germline V gene, CDR1 is MGHDK and CDR2 is SYGVNS. The CDR3 contains 13 residues. The ends lost 4 bases at V and 3 bases at J; junction bases unmatched: 2. CDR3 sequence: CASSGGTEETQYF. The DNA for the CDR3 is TGTGCCAGCAGTGGGGGGACAGAAGAGACCCAGTACTTC. Full variable domain (outside the CDR3, taken from reference TRBV25-1 and TRBJ2-5): EADIYQTPRYLVIGTGKKITLECSQTMGHDKMYWYQQDPGMELHLIHYSYGVNSTEKGDLSSESTVSRIRTEHFPLTLESARPSHTSQYLCASSGGTEETQYFGPGTRLLVL.

The J gene is TRBJ1-6, the V gene TRBV21-1. TRBV21-1 is a pseudogene segment. The CDR3 is 17 amino acids. The CDR3 protein is CASSKARRVEDYSPLHF. DNA for the CDR3: TGTGCCAGCAGCAAAGCGCGGCGAGTAGAGGACTATTCACCCCTCCACTTT.

V and J are TRBV4-1 and TRBJ2-1; D possibly corresponds to TRBD1 (6 bases). V lost 1 base to trimming and J lost 6 bases, with 10 bases between them. The length of the CDR3 is 14 residues. In germline, CDR1 is MGHRA, CDR2 YSYEKL. For the CDR3, the DNA is TGCGCCAGCAGCCAAGGACAGGATTTCAATGAGCAGTTCTTC. As protein: CASSQGQDFNEQFF.

This sequence joins TRBV3-1 and TRBJ2-7; no clear D. The V gene lost 4 bases and the J gene lost 7 bases, with 17 bases spanning the gap. The germline CDR1 and CDR2 sequences are LGHDT and YNNKEL (reference sequence). This CDR3 has 14 amino acids. CDR3 nucleotides: TGTGCCAGCAGCCCCCGTGGCCTACCTTGGGAGCAGTACTTC. This codes for CASSPRGLPWEQYF.

This clonotype appeared once. The chain is built from TRBV20-1 and TRBJ2-5; a weak D match, TRBD1 (6 bases). Trimming cost V 0 bases and J 4 bases, with 12 bases left between them. CDR1 and CDR2 from the germline V gene are DFQATT and SNEGSKA (reference sequence). The CDR3 spans 14 residues. In DNA, the CDR3 is TGCAGTGCTAGAGAGGGGGCTCGGTTAGAGACCCAGTACTTC. Translation gives CSAREGARLETQYF.

This clonotype was picked up many times. The chain joins TRBV27 to TRBJ2-7, with 11 bases fitting TRBD2. The CDR3 consists of 15 residues. Trimming at V came to 6 bases and at J to 0 bases, leaving 4 bases not matched to a gene. CDR1 and CDR2 from the germline V gene are MNHEY and SMNVEV (reference sequence). The CDR3 DNA reads as TGTGCCAGCAGCGCTACTAGCGGGAGCTCCTACGAGCAGTACTTC. It is translated as CASSATSGSSYEQYF.

This clonotype was observed at least ten times. The rearrangement uses TRBV7-2 and TRBJ1-1; D is perhaps TRBD1 (6 bases). The germline V and J ends were trimmed by 1 base and 10 bases, with 13 bases remaining between them. This CDR3 has 13 residues. Germline V lookup: CDR1 SGHTA, CDR2 FQGNSA. This chain's CDR3 is CASSLVGGRGAFF. In DNA form, the CDR3 reads TGTGCCAGCAGCTTAGTAGGGGGAAGAGGAGCTTTCTTT.

The chain employs TRBV28 and TRBJ2-7; 8 positions agree with TRBD2. V shed 3 bases and J 7 bases; nucleotides not matched to a gene: 17. Germline loops: CDR1 MDHEN, CDR2 SYDVKM. The CDR3 sequence is 17 residues long. CDR3 sequence (DNA): TGTGCCAGCAGTTTTCAGTTGCGAGCGGGAGAGATCGATGAGCAGTACTTC. Its translation is CASSFQLRAGEIDEQYF.

The rearrangement uses TRBV7-2 and TRBJ2-1; TRBD2 aligns across 15 bases. CDR1 SGHTA and CDR2 FQGNSA come from the germline V gene. With V trimmed by 4 bases and J by 7 bases, 8 bases remained unmatched. The CDR3 is 17 residues long. The CDR3 loop reads CASSSRTSGRAWNEQFF. The CDR3 DNA is TGTGCCAGCAGCTCCCGGACTAGCGGGAGGGCCTGGAATGAGCAGTTCTTC.

The gene calls are TRBV28 and TRBJ2-5; D uncertain. This CDR3 is built from 13 residues. The V gene lost 6 bases and the J gene lost 5 bases, with 13 bases spanning the gap. Germline loops: CDR1 MDHEN, CDR2 SYDVKM. The CDR3 is CASSRIAVETQYF. The CDR3 bases are TGTGCCAGCAGCAGGATCGCGGTGGAGACCCAGTACTTC. Full variable domain (missing parts from reference TRBV28 and TRBJ2-5): DVKVTQSSRYLVKRTGEKVFLECVQDMDHENMFWYRQDPGLGLRLIYFSYDVKMKEKGDIPEGYSVSREKKERFSLILESASTNQTSMYLCASSRIAVETQYFGPGTRLLVL.

The chain employs TRBV20-1 and TRBJ1-2; no firm D call. Germline loops: CDR1 DFQATT, CDR2 SNEGSKA (reference sequence). V dropped 1 base and J dropped 6 bases, with 9 bases sitting between them. The CDR3 covers 12 residues. This CDR3 reads CSARVGSDGYTF. For the CDR3, the DNA is TGCAGTGCTAGAGTAGGGAGTGATGGCTACACCTTC.